This TCR beta chain was sequenced during a study of blood T cell repertoires in COVID-19. Background on the study: From the United States, Italy and Spain came samples of acute and convalescent COVID-19. Nucleic acid was either cDNA or gDNA, and it came from T cells, B-cell-depleted T cells, or PBMCs.

Germline V gene sequence: CDR1 MNHNS, CDR2 SASEGT. The CDR3 spans 14 residues. V was pared by 2 bases and J by 5 bases, with 12 bases between. Per the study methods: Amplification with reference gene primers provided the estimates of nucleated cell counts. Only in-frame clones appear in the TCRdb table, and some are missing; sequencing was by immunoSEQ multiplex PCR. The V and J calls and the clone size are those of that table, but D and trimming were determined from the DNA. Of hundreds of thousands of clones listed, roughly 86% are singletons. This clone came up once. Sample: peripheral blood. This receptor was identified in a man in his 70s with acute or convalescent COVID-19. V and J are TRBV6-1 and TRBJ1-1; D perhaps matches TRBD1 (5 bases). The CDR3 sequence is CASSEQGGLTEAFF. The CDR3 DNA sequence: TGTGCCAGCAGTGAACAGGGAGGTTTAACTGAAGCTTTCTTT.